The 16 T cell receptor beta chains below were found in one sample sequenced in a study of shared clonotypes between healthy human individuals. Assay used: immunoSEQ multiplex PCR; TCRdb lists only in-frame clones, some missing. The data contain millions of clones, roughly nine tenths of them seen just once; the ten biggest clones take up more than 0.12%. The source material was naive CD4+ T cells sorted from blood. Subset described: CD45RA+ positively selected. Receptors were obtained from a man younger than 35 in good health.

The chain has TRBV7-8 and TRBJ1-2; D ambiguous. Trimming took off 5 bases at V and 7 bases at J, with 23 bases between the two ends. Germline values: CDR1 SGHVS, CDR2 FQNEAQ. The length of the CDR3 is 16 residues. The DNA for the CDR3 is TGTGCCAGCAGCAGGTCCGGACCCTCCCGTGGTGGTGGCTACACCTTC. Translated: CASSRSGPSRGGGYTF.

The chain joins TRBV6-6 to TRBJ2-7; 8 nucleotides match TRBD1. The CDR3 contains 15 residues. The V and J ends lost 0 bases and 4 bases, in that order; junction bases with no gene match: 5. CDR1 and CDR2 from the germline V gene are MNHNY and SVGAGI (reference sequence). The CDR3 nucleotides are TGTGCCAGCAGTTACTCGAACAGGGGGTATTACGAGCAGTACTTC. Protein: CASSYSNRGYYEQYF.

A remark on this clone: In the same sample, other DNA sequences code for this CDR3. The chain carries TRBV6-5 and TRBJ2-7; 10 bases map to TRBD1. The V and J ends lost 2 bases and 4 bases, in that order; junction bases with no gene match: 2. The germline gives CDR1 MNHEY, CDR2 SVGAGI. The CDR3 loop spans 14 amino acids. The CDR3 is CASSYRDRGYEQYF. CDR3 bases: TGTGCCAGCAGTTACCGGGACAGGGGATACGAGCAGTACTTC.

This sequence joins TRBV27 and TRBJ2-7; no reliable D call. The CDR3 contains 12 residues. Germline V gives CDR1 MNHEY, CDR2 SMNVEV (reference sequence). V was clipped by 0 bases and J by 3 bases, with 3 bases between them. The CDR3 coding sequence is TGTGCCAGCAGTTTATCCATCTACGAGCAGTACTTC. Translated, it gives CASSLSIYEQYF.

This chain connects TRBV6-5 to TRBJ1-6, with D unresolved. Deletions cut 5 bases from V and 6 bases from J, with 14 bases between. The CDR3 spans 15 residues. Per the germline V gene, CDR1 is MNHEY and CDR2 is SVGAGI. The CDR3 DNA follows: TGTGCCAGCAGTCCACTCTATGGTCCTAATTCACCCCTCCACTTT. Translating it yields CASSPLYGPNSPLHF.

V and J are TRBV6-1 and TRBJ1-3; 7 nucleotides agree with TRBD1. This CDR3 has 17 amino acids. The ends lost 4 bases at V and 0 bases at J; junction bases unmatched: 9. Germline CDR1 is MNHNS and CDR2 is SASEGT. CDR3 nucleotides: TGTGCCAGCAGTGGCTGGACAGGATTTCTCTCTGGAAACACCATATATTTT. Its translation is CASSGWTGFLSGNTIYF.

The V and J genes are TRBV29-1 and TRBJ1-4; D unclear. Germline CDR1 and CDR2: SQVTM and ANQGSEA. The CDR3 is 12 residues long. Trimming stripped 3 bases from V and 10 bases from J, with 12 bases between. In DNA, the CDR3 is TGCAGCGTTGAGGAAGAGGGAGGAAAACTGTTTTTT. Amino acids: CSVEEEGGKLFF. The full variable domain, in which reference TRBV29-1 and TRBJ1-4 provide the parts outside the CDR3, is SAVISQKPSRDICQRGTSLTIQCQVDSQVTMMFWYRQQPGQSLTLIATANQGSEATYESGFVIDKFPISRPNLTFSTLTVSNMSPEDSSIYLCSVEEEGGKLFFGSGTQLSVL.

This chain connects TRBV11-2 to TRBJ1-2; TRBD1 is a possible D gene (5 bases). Germline V gene data show CDR1 as SGHAT and CDR2 as FQNNGV. This CDR3 is 14 amino acids long. The V gene lost 1 base and the J gene lost 4 bases, with 10 bases spanning the gap. CDR3 residues: CASSLGGVSYGYTF. The CDR3 bases are TGTGCCAGCAGCTTAGGGGGGGTCAGCTATGGCTACACCTTC.

V usage is TRBV15 and J usage is TRBJ2-7; D not resolved. CDR1 is LNHNV, CDR2 YYDKDF, per germline (reference sequence). Trimming left V 2 bases short and J 0 bases short, with 11 bases between. This CDR3 is built from 15 residues. CDR3 bases: TGTGCCACCAGCAGATCGCCCCTGAGCTCCTACGAGCAGTACTTC. Translating it yields CATSRSPLSSYEQYF.

The gene calls are TRBV6-1 and TRBJ2-3; D gene uncertain. Trimming stripped 6 bases from V and 0 bases from J, with 10 bases between. CDR1 MNHNS and CDR2 SASEGT come from the germline V gene. The length of the CDR3 is 14 residues. The CDR3 nucleotides read TGTGCCAGCAGGCCGGAGCCTAGCACAGATACGCAGTATTTT. This sequence encodes CASRPEPSTDTQYF.

The chain is built from TRBV25-1 and TRBJ1-1; weak D call: TRBD1 (6 bases). With 7 bases removed from V and 2 bases from J, the gap between germline ends came to 14 bases. This CDR3 has 14 residues. Germline values: CDR1 MGHDK, CDR2 SYGVNS. CDR3 sequence: CASTDRYSNTEAFF. DNA for the CDR3: TGTGCCAGCACCGACAGGTACAGCAACACTGAAGCTTTCTTT.

The chain links TRBV7-3 to TRBJ1-1; D is unclear. The CDR3 sequence is 13 residues long. V was trimmed by 1 base and J by 3 bases, leaving 6 bases between them. The germline CDR1 and CDR2 sequences are SGHTA and FQGTGA. The CDR3 DNA reads TGTGCCAGCAGCTTAATGACCTACACTGAAGCTTTCTTT. It yields the protein CASSLMTYTEAFF.

For this clone: The sample contains more than one DNA sequence encoding this CDR3. The rearrangement joins TRBV7-2 to TRBJ2-5; TRBD2 matches at 8 bases. V dropped 1 base and J dropped 1; count of bases not matched to a gene: 2. Per the germline V gene, CDR1 is SGHTA and CDR2 is FQGNSA. This CDR3 has 15 residues. For the CDR3, the DNA is TGTGCCAGCAGCTTAGTTAGCGGGGTCCAAGAGACCCAGTACTTC. This translates into CASSLVSGVQETQYF.

The rearrangement joins TRBV7-2 to TRBJ2-1; D may be TRBD2 (6 bases). Germline CDR1 and CDR2: SGHTA and FQGNSA. Trimming cost V 5 bases and J 12 bases, with 23 bases left between them. This CDR3 comprises 15 residues. The CDR3 spells CASSPSGTPARGQFF. Here the CDR3 DNA reads TGTGCCAGCAGCCCCTCCGGGACTCCAGCACGGGGGCAGTTCTTC. Drawing the rest from reference TRBV7-2 and TRBJ2-1, the complete variable domain is GAGVSQSPSNKVTEKGKDVELRCDPISGHTALYWYRQSLGQGLEFLIYFQGNSAPDKSGLPSDRFSAERTGGSVSTLTIQRTQQEDSAVYLCASSPSGTPARGQFFGPGTRLTVL.

The V and J genes are TRBV7-6 and TRBJ2-5; the D gene is possibly TRBD2 (7 bases). The CDR3 has 16 amino acids. CDR1 is SGHVS and CDR2 is FNYEAQ in the germline V gene. V gave up 3 bases and J gave up 5 bases, with 19 bases separating them. The CDR3 here is CASSFGGQPLRETQYF. In nucleotides, the CDR3 is TGTGCCAGCAGCTTCGGGGGGCAGCCCCTACGGGAGACCCAGTACTTC.

The chain links TRBV5-4 to TRBJ2-7; D ambiguous. Germline V lookup: CDR1 SGHNT, CDR2 YYREEE (reference sequence). This CDR3 is built from 11 residues. Trimming removed 7 bases at V and 9 bases at J, with 14 bases between. CDR3 nucleotide sequence: TGTGCCAGCCGCGGCTGGTTCCGGCAGTACTTC. Translating gives CASRGWFRQYF.